This T cell receptor beta chain is drawn from a study of blood T cell repertoires in COVID-19. The CDR3 covers 14 residues. Trimming at V came to 5 bases and at J to 7 bases, leaving 8 bases not matched to a gene. Germline loops: CDR1 SNHLY, CDR2 FYNNEI. Assay: immunoSEQ multiplex PCR; the TCRdb copy retains only in-frame clones and omits some. The data contain about 49,000 clones, around 87% of them singletons. This chain joins TRBV2 and TRBJ1-5; 7 positions match TRBD1. The sample comprised peripheral blood. The clonotype comes from a woman aged 80 or over with COVID-19, enrolled during active disease. The CDR3 DNA is TGTGCCAGCAGTCCCCGGGGACAGATGCAGCCCCAGCATTTT. Translating gives CASSPRGQMQPQHF.